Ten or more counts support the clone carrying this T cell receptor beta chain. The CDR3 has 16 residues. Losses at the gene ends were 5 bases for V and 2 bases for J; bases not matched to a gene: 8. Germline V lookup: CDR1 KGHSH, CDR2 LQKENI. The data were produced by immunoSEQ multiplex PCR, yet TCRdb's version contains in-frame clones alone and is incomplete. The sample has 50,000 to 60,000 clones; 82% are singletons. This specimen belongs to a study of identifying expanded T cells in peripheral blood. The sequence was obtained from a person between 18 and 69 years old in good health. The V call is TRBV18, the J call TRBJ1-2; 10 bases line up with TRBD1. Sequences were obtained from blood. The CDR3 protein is CASSAPGQGTNYGYTF. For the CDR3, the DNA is TGTGCCAGCTCAGCGCCGGGACAGGGGACCAACTATGGCTACACCTTC.